This T cell receptor beta chain was obtained from a study of control samples from healthy donors and cancer patients. Germline loops: CDR1 ENHRY, CDR2 SYGVKD. Trimming stripped 6 bases from V and 7 bases from J, with 16 bases between. This CDR3 is 14 amino acids long. Assay used: immunoSEQ multiplex PCR; TCRdb lists only in-frame clones, some missing. The sample yields about 180,000 clones, 90% to 95% seen once. Sequenced input: blood. The V call is TRBV10-3, the J call TRBJ2-1; possibly TRBD1 or TRBD2 for D (5 bases each). The source is a woman between 18 and 29 years old in good health. Here the CDR3 reads CAIRSLLAGNEQFF. The CDR3 nucleotides are TGTGCCATCAGAAGTTTGCTAGCAGGGAATGAGCAGTTCTTC.